These 18 T cell receptor beta chains came from one sample sequenced in a study of long-term antiretroviral therapy in people with HIV. Samples were assayed with immunoSEQ v3.0 at survey level. This table comes from immunoSEQ multiplex PCR, and its TCRdb copy is limited to in-frame clones, with some not included. The top ten clones hold approximately 12% of a sample with 23,000 or so clones, about four fifths of them seen once. Source: unsorted PBMCs, taken 0.1 years before starting antiretroviral therapy. The source is a middle-aged man with HIV.

J is TRBJ2-2 and V is TRBV18; no clear D. The CDR3 covers 13 residues. The V gene's germline CDR1 is KGHSH and CDR2 LQKENI. The germline V and J ends were trimmed by 6 bases and 4 bases, with 9 bases remaining between them. CDR3 coding DNA: TGTGCCAGCTCGTCCCTCTCCACCGGGGAGCTGTTTTTT. Its translation is CASSSLSTGELFF.

This chain connects TRBV18 to TRBJ2-2; D unclear. Trimming cost V 0 bases and J 0 bases, with 5 bases left between them. The V gene's germline CDR1 is KGHSH and CDR2 LQKENI. This CDR3 region has 15 residues. CDR3 nucleotides: TGTGCCAGCTCACCACCAGACACGAACACCGGGGAGCTGTTTTTT. This encodes CASSPPDTNTGELFF.

The V and J genes are TRBV29-1 and TRBJ2-3; 11 positions match TRBD2. This CDR3 spans 15 amino acids. After removal of 7 bases from V and 4 bases from J, the junction contained 10 bases not matched to a gene. Germline V gene lookup returns CDR1 SQVTM and CDR2 ANQGSEA. DNA for the CDR3: TGCAGCGGCCTTAGACTAGCGGGGCGGGCAGATACGCAGTATTTT. Amino acids: CSGLRLAGRADTQYF.

The CDR3 coding sequence is TGTGCCAGCAGCCCAGAGTATAGCTCCTACGAGCAGTACTTC. It yields the protein CASSPEYSSYEQYF. The V gene is TRBV28, the J gene TRBJ2-7, with D uncertain. From germline, CDR1 is MDHEN and CDR2 SYDVKM. V was cut by 6 bases and J by 0 bases, with 12 bases left in between. The CDR3 spans 14 residues.

This chain connects TRBV2 to TRBJ2-7; D is unresolved. Germline lookup yields CDR1 SNHLY and CDR2 FYNNEI. V was cut by 6 bases and J by 0 bases, with 15 bases left in between. The CDR3 runs 15 residues. As DNA, the CDR3 is TGTGCCAGCAGCAGGTCGCTACCGAGCTCCTACGAGCAGTACTTC. Amino acids: CASSRSLPSSYEQYF.

The rearrangement links TRBV11-2 to TRBJ2-5; D is uncertain. CDR3 length: 15 residues. In germline, CDR1 is SGHAT, CDR2 FQNNGV. The V gene lost 3 bases and the J gene lost 1 base, with 12 bases spanning the gap. The CDR3 coding sequence is TGTGCCAGCAGCTTCGTTAACGGCGTCCAAGAGACCCAGTACTTC. It codes for CASSFVNGVQETQYF.

The chain couples TRBV19 to TRBJ2-7; D may correspond to TRBD1 or TRBD2 (7 bases each). The CDR3 covers 15 residues. Germline assignment: CDR1 LNHDA and CDR2 SQIVND (reference sequence). V lost 3 bases and J 3 bases, leaving 15 bases between the germline ends. CDR3 region: CASSIRQGGGYEQYF. The CDR3 DNA reads as TGTGCCAGTAGTATTCGGCAGGGGGGGGGCTACGAGCAGTACTTC.

This clone has a single count. This chain connects TRBV11-2 to TRBJ2-1, with 9 bases identical to TRBD1. The germline CDR1 and CDR2 sequences are SGHAT and FQNNGV. V trimming: 3 bases; J trimming: 2 bases; junction bases outside the gene matches: 2. This CDR3 contains 15 residues. The CDR3 sequence: CASSFHRGPYNEQFF. In DNA form, the CDR3 reads TGTGCCAGCAGCTTCCACAGGGGGCCCTACAATGAGCAGTTCTTC. Looking up the rest from reference TRBV11-2 and TRBJ2-1 gives the full variable domain: EAGVAQSPRYKIIEKRQSVAFWCNPISGHATLYWYQQILGQGPKLLIQFQNNGVVDDSQLPKDRFSAERLKGVDSTLKIQPAKLEDSAVYLCASSFHRGPYNEQFFGPGTRLTVL.

The chain has TRBV4-2 and TRBJ2-2, with 9 bases lining up with TRBD2. Trimming at V came to 0 bases and at J to 3 bases, leaving 5 bases not matched to a gene. The CDR3 has 17 residues. Germline loops: CDR1 LGHNA, CDR2 YNFKEQ. The CDR3 sequence is CASSQDWSGGYTGELFF. The CDR3 DNA is TGTGCCAGCAGCCAAGATTGGAGCGGGGGGTACACCGGGGAGCTGTTTTTT.

The chain combines TRBV25-1 with TRBJ1-5; the match to TRBD1 covers 8 bases. After removal of 3 bases from V and 5 bases from J, the junction contained 9 bases not matched to a gene. This CDR3 has 16 amino acids. The V gene's germline CDR1 is MGHDK and CDR2 SYGVNS. DNA of the CDR3: TGTGCCAGCAGTGATATCGACAGGGGAATAGATCAGCCCCAGCATTTT. Its protein is CASSDIDRGIDQPQHF.

The chain uses TRBV27 and TRBJ1-2; 11 positions match TRBD1. Germline V CDR1 and CDR2: MNHEY, SMNVEV (reference sequence). CDR3 length: 15 residues. Germline trimming cut 4 bases from V and 8 bases from J; bases unmatched to any gene: 9. The CDR3 protein is CASSSDRGPRGGYTF. In DNA, the CDR3 is TGTGCCAGCAGTTCGGACAGGGGGCCGCGTGGAGGCTACACCTTC.

The table lists this clone with a count of one. J is TRBJ2-7 and V is TRBV6-6; D might be TRBD1 (7 bases). Trimming removed 7 bases from V and 0 bases from J, with 16 bases in between. CDR3 size: 15 residues. Germline CDR1 and CDR2: MNHNY and SVGAGI (reference sequence). The CDR3 protein is CASIIQGGASYEQYF. For the CDR3, the DNA is TGTGCCAGCATCATCCAGGGGGGAGCCTCCTACGAGCAGTACTTC.

This rearrangement joins TRBV30 to TRBJ1-1; tentatively, D is TRBD1 (6 bases). The CDR3 contains 13 residues. V shed 3 bases and J shed 2 bases, with 10 bases lying between them. The germline CDR1 and CDR2 sequences are GTSNPN and SVGIG (reference sequence). This chain's CDR3 is CAWSRGFNTEAFF. The CDR3 nucleotides read TGTGCCTGGAGCAGGGGTTTTAACACTGAAGCTTTCTTT.

The chain joins TRBV7-2 to TRBJ2-1; TRBD2 agrees at 11 bases. The CDR3 runs 16 residues. V was clipped by 2 bases and J by 8 bases; unmatched bases: 8. Germline values: CDR1 SGHTA, CDR2 FQGNSA. CDR3 sequence: CASSLRLAGSIDEQFF. In DNA form, the CDR3 reads TGTGCCAGCAGCTTAAGACTAGCGGGGTCGATCGATGAGCAGTTCTTC. Using reference TRBV7-2 and TRBJ2-1 for the parts outside the CDR3, the full variable domain is GAGVSQSPSNKVTEKGKDVELRCDPISGHTALYWYRQSLGQGLEFLIYFQGNSAPDKSGLPSDRFSAERTGGSVSTLTIQRTQQEDSAVYLCASSLRLAGSIDEQFFGPGTRLTVL.

This clone was seen just once. The genes are TRBV5-1 and TRBJ2-2, with 9 bases that match TRBD2. V was pared by 2 bases and J by 5 bases, with 4 bases of the junction left unmatched. The CDR3 loop spans 15 amino acids. The germline CDR1 and CDR2 sequences are SGHRS and YFSETQ. CDR3 coding DNA: TGCGCCAGCAGCTTTAGCGGGAGCGGAACCGGGGAGCTGTTTTTT. Residues: CASSFSGSGTGELFF.

This clone has more than one count but fewer than ten. The rearrangement links TRBV19 to TRBJ1-5, with no clear D. Looked up from germline, CDR1 is LNHDA and CDR2 is SQIVND (reference sequence). Between the trimmed V and J ends, which lost 0 bases and 6 bases, there was a span of 9 bases. CDR3 length equals 14 residues. The CDR3 here is CASSIERAGQPQHF. DNA of the CDR3: TGTGCCAGTAGTATAGAACGGGCGGGTCAGCCCCAGCATTTT.

This chain uses TRBV7-9 with TRBJ2-1, with D unresolved. Trimming pared 5 bases from V and 5 bases from J, leaving 16 bases between. The germline CDR1 and CDR2 sequences are SEHNR and FQNEAQ (reference sequence). The CDR3 extends over 15 amino acids. Here the CDR3 reads CASSPPLIIHNEQFF. In DNA form, the CDR3 reads TGTGCCAGCAGCCCCCCCTTAATCATCCACAATGAGCAGTTCTTC.

This clone came up a few times. The V and J genes are TRBV7-9 and TRBJ1-1; no reliable D call. This CDR3 is built from 12 residues. V lost 1 base, J lost 8 bases, and 8 bases lay in between. Germline CDR1 and CDR2: SEHNR and FQNEAQ (reference sequence). DNA of the CDR3: TGTGCCAGCAGCTTAGGCGGGGTAGAAGCTTTCTTT. This encodes CASSLGGVEAFF.